Listed below are T cell receptor beta chains from one sample, sequenced in a study of human T cells and chemical hapten exposure. TCRdb called the RACE reads again in MiXCR, with one record for every CDR3 protein. The sample has 90,000 or so distinct CDR3 sequences; around 7.9% are singletons. The specimen comprised whole blood, sampled in connection with sensitization to the hapten diphenylcyclopropenone (DPC). The source of these receptors is a man aged 40-49 years with alopecia areata. Some clones in this sample may be carry-over from other donors' samples. Each CDR3 is given with its conserved first and last residue. D genes are given only for firm matches. Not all rows give a size; the values are once, few, many and, for expanded clones, a class.

d_call clone_size j_call v_call cdr3_aa
NA NA TRBJ2-1 TRBV14 CASSQDLPLLQVGEQFF
NA NA TRBJ1-3 TRBV6-2/TRBV6-3 CASVRTESSGNTIYF
TRBD1 NA TRBJ1-2 TRBV10-3 CAISEPGGATYGYTF
NA few TRBJ2-7 TRBV6-2/TRBV6-3 CASSYEGGTYEQYF
TRBD2 NA TRBJ2-3 TRBV7-3 CASSLFAGRTSLTDTQYF
TRBD1 few TRBJ1-3 TRBV6-6 CASSPTGGSGNTIYF
NA few TRBJ2-4 TRBV9 CASSVVGLRENIQYF
TRBD1 NA TRBJ1-2 TRBV19 CASRPGQTPLGYTF
NA NA TRBJ2-3 TRBV10-3 CAISEPPGSTDTQYF
TRBD1 few TRBJ1-2 TRBV4-3 CASSQGTANYGYTF
NA few TRBJ1-2 TRBV7-2 CASSGSFNSLVGEANYGYTF
NA many TRBJ2-2 TRBV10-3 CAVGRPASNTGELFF
NA many TRBJ2-3 TRBV5-1 CASSLRGTGTDTQYF
TRBD2 NA TRBJ2-7 TRBV5-1 CASSEGLAGPYEQYF
NA few TRBJ2-1 TRBV4-1 CASSQEGWGYNEQFF
NA few TRBJ1-2 TRBV7-2 CASSPQGVGFSIVYGYTF
TRBD2 few TRBJ2-3 TRBV20-1 CSAEGSGSPDTQYF
NA many TRBJ1-5 TRBV6-5 CASSYSNSFSSNQPQHF
NA many TRBJ1-5 TRBV5-1 CASSLVQGYNQPQHF
NA NA TRBJ2-3 TRBV6-1 CASKGNTDTQYF
NA many TRBJ1-4 TRBV5-6 CASRRTNEKLFF
TRBD1 many TRBJ2-1 TRBV29-1 CSAPSGTGGGNEQFF
NA few TRBJ1-1 TRBV19 CASSIDPDQAFF
TRBD2 NA TRBJ2-1 TRBV20-1 CSASFAGGPGEQFF
TRBD2 NA TRBJ2-3 TRBV12-3/TRBV12-4 CASSSGGGDTQYF
TRBD1 NA TRBJ2-3 TRBV5-1 CASSLGQGAVDTQYF
NA few TRBJ2-3 TRBV29-1 CSVELYGDTQYF
NA NA TRBJ1-1 TRBV9 CASSVQGMNTEAFF
NA few TRBJ2-3 TRBV7-2 CASSLESWYGADTQYF
NA many TRBJ1-5 TRBV7-9 CASSSGSGQPQHF
NA NA TRBJ2-5 TRBV18 CASSPRSRETQYF
NA many TRBJ1-5 TRBV6-2/TRBV6-3 CASKDQGGQPQHF
TRBD1 NA TRBJ2-5 TRBV5-6 CASSLAGQGLETQYF